Following are 25 T cell receptor beta chains from one sample sequenced in a study of Ad26.COV2.S vaccination and SARS-CoV-2 variants. Method: immunoSEQ multiplex PCR; TCRdb's copy keeps in-frame clones and lacks some. This table has about 400,000 clones, approximately 91% appearing once. Treatment noted: approximately 18 received Ad26.COV2.S at low or high dose, single or two shots; about five received placebo; per-sample allocation not given. At day 63 after the first vaccine or placebo injection, samples were drawn. The starting material was peripheral blood, obtained in a trial of Ad26.COV2.S vaccine versus placebo. The receptors derive from a person aged 18 to 65 who received the Ad26.COV2.S COVID-19 vaccine or a placebo.

The chain couples TRBV10-3 to TRBJ1-3, with D possibly TRBD1 on 6 matching bases. This CDR3 is 19 amino acids long. Germline loops: CDR1 ENHRY, CDR2 SYGVKD. Trimming took off 3 bases at V and 1 base at J, with 22 bases between the two ends. The CDR3 sequence is CAISDPKTGPILSGNTIYF. In DNA, the CDR3 is TGTGCCATCAGTGATCCAAAGACAGGTCCGATTTTATCTGGAAACACCATATATTTT.

This clone was seen more than once but under ten times. The chain employs TRBV6-5 and TRBJ1-6; 8 nucleotides line up with TRBD1. The trim removed 4 bases at V and 6 bases at J, leaving 5 bases unmatched. CDR3 size: 15 residues. CDR1 MNHEY and CDR2 SVGAGI come from the germline V gene. CDR3 sequence reads: CASSWTGYGNSPLHF. CDR3 coding DNA: TGTGCCAGCAGTTGGACAGGGTACGGTAATTCACCCCTCCACTTT.

This chain uses TRBV3-1 (or the pseudogene TRBV3-2) with TRBJ1-5, with D unclear. The V end lost 1 base, the J end lost 5 bases, and 6 bases lay between the germline ends. Germline values: CDR1 LGHDT, CDR2 YNNKEL (reference sequence). The CDR3 sequence is 13 residues long. This chain's CDR3 is CASSQGDHQPQHF. The CDR3 DNA is TGTGCCAGCAGCCAAGGTGATCATCAGCCCCAGCATTTT.

The chain joins TRBV10-2 to TRBJ1-1, with D hard to call. The V end lost 4 bases, the J end lost 10 bases, and 13 bases lay between the germline ends. Germline CDR1 is WSHSY and CDR2 is SAAADI. The CDR3 totals 12 residues. CDR3 amino acids: CASSVIDFVAFF. CDR3 nucleotides: TGCGCCAGCAGTGTAATCGACTTTGTAGCTTTCTTT.

The chain combines TRBV7-9 with TRBJ2-1; D may be TRBD1 or TRBD2 (6 bases each). The V gene lost 5 bases and the J gene lost 9 bases, with 11 bases spanning the gap. This CDR3 comprises 12 residues. Germline V gene lookup returns CDR1 SEHNR and CDR2 FQNEAQ (reference sequence). Written as DNA, the CDR3 is TGTGCCAGCAGCGAGGGGGGTGCTGAGCAGTTCTTC. It yields the protein CASSEGGAEQFF. Full variable domain (rest looked up from reference TRBV7-9 and TRBJ2-1): DTGVSQNPRHKITKRGQNVTFRCDPISEHNRLYWYRQTLGQGPEFLTYFQNEAQLEKSRLLSDRFSAERPKGSFSTLEIQRTEQGDSAMYLCASSEGGAEQFFGPGTRLTVL.

The DNA of the CDR3 is TGCGCCAGCAGCCAAGATCGTGAAAACATTCAGTACTTC. Translating gives CASSQDRENIQYF. The chain carries TRBV4-1 and TRBJ2-4; D unclear. This CDR3 is built from 13 residues. Germline-derived CDR1 and CDR2 are MGHRA and YSYEKL. V was shortened by 0 bases and J by 5 bases, with 5 bases between the two germline ends.

The chain carries TRBV2 and TRBJ2-1; 7 nucleotides line up with TRBD2. This CDR3 comprises 14 residues. Germline CDR1 SNHLY, CDR2 FYNNEI. V shed 6 bases and J 8 bases; nucleotides not matched to a gene: 10. CDR3 region: CASRPGLGVDEQFF. CDR3 bases: TGTGCCAGCAGGCCCGGACTAGGCGTCGATGAGCAGTTCTTC. The full variable domain, in which reference TRBV2 and TRBJ2-1 provide the parts outside the CDR3, is EPEVTQTPSHQVTQMGQEVILRCVPISNHLYFYWYRQILGQKVEFLVSFYNNEISEKSEIFDDQFSVERPDGSNFTLKIRSTKLEDSAMYFCASRPGLGVDEQFFGPGTRLTVL.

The chain joins TRBV6-6 to TRBJ2-3; 8 nucleotides line up with TRBD2. The CDR3 has 13 residues. The trim removed 7 bases at V and 3 bases at J, leaving 3 bases unmatched. Germline V gene data show CDR1 as MNHNY and CDR2 as SVGAGI (reference sequence). CDR3 loop: CASTGGRTDTQYF. CDR3 bases: TGTGCCAGCACGGGAGGGAGGACAGATACGCAGTATTTT.

V is TRBV6-5 and J is TRBJ1-1; D not resolved. Deletions cut 4 bases from V and 0 bases from J, with 6 bases between. CDR1 and CDR2 (germline): MNHEY, SVGAGI. The CDR3 sequence is 13 residues long. CDR3 in DNA: TGTGCCAGCAGTTTAAGCTTGAACACTGAAGCTTTCTTT. This codes for CASSLSLNTEAFF.

This chain uses TRBV6-2 or TRBV6-3 with TRBJ1-1, with D uncertain. The germline gives CDR1 MNHEY, CDR2 SVGEGT. Trimming pared 1 base from V and 3 bases from J, leaving 9 bases between. This CDR3 is built from 14 residues. Written as DNA, the CDR3 is TGTGCCAGCAGTTACTTGGGATTAGACACTGAAGCTTTCTTT. This gives the protein CASSYLGLDTEAFF.

The table lists this clone with a few counts. The chain joins TRBV6-5 to TRBJ1-6; D is ambiguous. Germline lookup yields CDR1 MNHEY and CDR2 SVGAGI. CDR3 size: 10 residues. The V gene lost 10 bases and the J gene lost 9 bases, with 7 bases spanning the gap. DNA for the CDR3: TGTGCCACTGGGCCTTCACCCCTCCACTTT. Translating gives CATGPSPLHF.

The V call is TRBV25-1, the J call TRBJ1-2, with a tentative D call TRBD1 (6 bases). There are 15 residues in the CDR3. V lost 5 bases and J 2 bases, leaving 15 bases between the germline ends. CDR1 is MGHDK, CDR2 SYGVNS, per germline. CDR3 region: CASSLGGRPNYGYTF. CDR3 nucleotides: TGTGCCAGCAGTCTCGGGGGCCGACCCAACTATGGCTACACCTTC.

This clone was picked up one time. The CDR3 protein is CASSQGVNTEAFF. The CDR3 region has the DNA TGTGCCAGCTCCCAGGGTGTGAACACTGAAGCTTTCTTT. The chain couples TRBV18 to TRBJ1-1, with a possible D match to TRBD1 (5 bases). The germline CDR1 and CDR2 sequences are KGHSH and LQKENI. Between the trimmed V and J ends, which lost 6 bases and 0 bases, there was a span of 8 bases. This CDR3 spans 13 amino acids.

The V call is TRBV7-9, the J call TRBJ2-7, with D possibly TRBD2 on 5 matching bases. The CDR3 consists of 17 residues. V was shortened by 2 bases and J by 7 bases, with 24 bases between the two germline ends. The germline V gene has CDR1 SEHNR and CDR2 FQNEAQ (reference sequence). The CDR3 here is CASSLWIVKEDLREQYF. DNA for the CDR3: TGTGCCAGCAGCTTATGGATCGTGAAGGAGGATCTAAGGGAGCAGTACTTC.

The rearrangement uses TRBV6-5 and TRBJ2-2; D possibly corresponds to TRBD1 (8 bases). CDR3 size: 15 residues. V lost 5 bases, J lost 6 bases, and 16 bases lay in between. CDR1 is MNHEY, CDR2 SVGAGI, per germline. The CDR3, as DNA: TGTGCCAGCAGTCAACAGGGGGGGCTCGCCGGGGAGCTGTTTTTT. Protein: CASSQQGGLAGELFF.

The chain recombines TRBV7-8 with TRBJ1-1; D is possibly TRBD1 (6 bases). The CDR3 is 15 residues long. Germline V gene data show CDR1 as SGHVS and CDR2 as FQNEAQ. Trimming shortened V by 1 base and J by 5 bases, and 14 bases separated the two germline ends. CDR3 region: CASSLVRGQVTEAFF. CDR3 in DNA: TGTGCCAGCAGCTTAGTCCGGGGGCAGGTTACTGAAGCTTTCTTT.

J is TRBJ1-6 and V is TRBV27, with D tentatively TRBD1 (6 bases). This CDR3 spans 15 amino acids. Germline V lookup: CDR1 MNHEY, CDR2 SMNVEV (reference sequence). V was cut by 2 bases and J by 9 bases, with 14 bases left in between. Written as DNA, the CDR3 is TGTGCCAGCAGTTTACGACAGGAAAATTCTTCACCCCTCCACTTT. Its translation is CASSLRQENSSPLHF.

The V call is TRBV3-1 (or the pseudogene TRBV3-2), the J call TRBJ1-5, with TRBD1 matching 7 bases. With V trimmed by 3 bases and J by 5 bases, 10 bases remained unmatched. CDR3 size: 16 residues. CDR1 LGHDT and CDR2 YNNKEL come from the germline V gene (reference sequence). The CDR3 DNA sequence: TGTGCCAGCAGCCATGCACAGGGGCCGGGGGATCAGCCCCAGCATTTT. The encoded protein is CASSHAQGPGDQPQHF.

The rearrangement joins TRBV5-1 to TRBJ2-3; unclear D gene. Germline loops: CDR1 SGHRS, CDR2 YFSETQ. V gave up 4 bases and J gave up 3 bases, with 12 bases separating them. The CDR3 contains 14 residues. CDR3 sequence reads: CASSAAVGTDTQYF. CDR3 nucleotides: TGCGCCAGCAGCGCGGCGGTGGGGACAGATACGCAGTATTTT.

In the case of this clone: Within the sample, other DNA sequences also encode this same CDR3. The J gene is TRBJ2-7, the V gene TRBV2, with D hard to call. There are 12 residues in the CDR3. V lost 2 bases and J 4 bases, leaving 6 bases between the germline ends. Germline V gene sequence: CDR1 SNHLY, CDR2 FYNNEI. The CDR3 DNA follows: TGTGCCAGCAGTGAATCGGGTTACGAGCAGTACTTC. Translated: CASSESGYEQYF.

The rearrangement links TRBV28 to TRBJ1-2, with 10 bases matching TRBD1. The CDR3 is made up of 14 amino acids. With 4 bases clipped from V and 7 bases from J, the junction kept 6 bases outside the gene matches. Germline V gene lookup returns CDR1 MDHEN and CDR2 SYDVKM. The CDR3 DNA sequence: TGTGCCAGCAGTTCTACGGACAGGGGGGCTGGCTACACCTTC. Translation gives CASSSTDRGAGYTF.

The chain couples TRBV10-3 to TRBJ1-6; perhaps TRBD1 as D (5 bases). This CDR3 is 16 amino acids long. The germline V gene has CDR1 ENHRY and CDR2 SYGVKD. Trimming pared 3 bases from V and 10 bases from J, leaving 19 bases between. DNA of the CDR3: TGTGCCATCAGTGATGTGGGTACAGGTCAAGGATCACCCCTCCACTTT. Translating it yields CAISDVGTGQGSPLHF.

The genes are TRBV19 and TRBJ2-7; D is unresolved. V was pared by 3 bases and J by 1 base, with 10 bases between. CDR1 and CDR2 (germline): LNHDA, SQIVND (reference sequence). The CDR3 extends over 14 amino acids. CDR3 nucleotides: TGTGCCAGTAGTATGGGCGACGGTTCCTACGAGCAGTACTTC. Residues: CASSMGDGSYEQYF. The whole variable domain, remainder taken from reference TRBV19 and TRBJ2-7, is DGGITQSPKYLFRKEGQNVTLSCEQNLNHDAMYWYRQDPGQGLRLIYYSQIVNDFQKGDIAEGYSVSREKKESFPLTVTSAQKNPTAFYLCASSMGDGSYEQYFGPGTRLTVT.

The chain links TRBV6-6 to TRBJ1-3, with D unclear. Germline V gene sequence: CDR1 MNHNY, CDR2 SVGAGI (reference sequence). CDR3 length: 14 residues. Trimming left V 4 bases short and J 4 bases short, with 11 bases between. As DNA, the CDR3 is TGTGCCAGCAGTTCCGGGGTGGGAGGAAACACCATATATTTT. It codes for CASSSGVGGNTIYF.

This chain links TRBV6-5 with TRBJ1-2; no reliable D call. Germline assignment: CDR1 MNHEY and CDR2 SVGAGI. The CDR3 consists of 13 residues. The ends were cut back, 6 bases at V and 7 bases at J, with 15 bases in the middle. CDR3 in amino acids: CASSPSGVSGYTF. For the CDR3, the DNA is TGTGCCAGCAGCCCAAGTGGGGTCTCTGGCTACACCTTC.